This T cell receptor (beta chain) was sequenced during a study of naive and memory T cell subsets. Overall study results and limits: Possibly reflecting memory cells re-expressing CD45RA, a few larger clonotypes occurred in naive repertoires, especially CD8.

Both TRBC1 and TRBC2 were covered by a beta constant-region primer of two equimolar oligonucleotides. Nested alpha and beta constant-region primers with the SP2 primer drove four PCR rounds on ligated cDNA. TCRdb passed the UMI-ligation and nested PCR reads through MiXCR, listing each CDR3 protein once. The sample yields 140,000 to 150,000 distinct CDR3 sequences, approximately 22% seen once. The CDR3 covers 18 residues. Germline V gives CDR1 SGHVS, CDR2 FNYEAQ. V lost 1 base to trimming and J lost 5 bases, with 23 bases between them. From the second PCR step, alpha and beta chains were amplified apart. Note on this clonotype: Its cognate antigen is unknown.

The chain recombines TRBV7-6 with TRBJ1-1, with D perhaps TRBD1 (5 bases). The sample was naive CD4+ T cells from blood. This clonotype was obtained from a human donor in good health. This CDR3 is CASSLGSYAGTGGTEAFF. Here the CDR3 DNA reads TGTGCCAGCAGCTTAGGAAGTTACGCAGGGACTGGGGGAACTGAAGCTTTCTTT. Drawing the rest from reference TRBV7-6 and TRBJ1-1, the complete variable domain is GAGVSQSPRYKVTKRGQDVALRCDPISGHVSLYWYRQALGQGPEFLTYFNYEAQQDKSGLPNDRFSAERPEGSISTLTIQRTEQRDSAMYRCASSLGSYAGTGGTEAFFGQGTRLTVV.